The 11 T cell receptor beta chains below come from one sample, sequenced in a study of OX40 agonist ivuxolimab in advanced cancers. Sequenced by immunoSEQ multiplex PCR; TCRdb stores in-frame clones only, minus some. The data hold about 62,000 clones, with roughly 82% observed a single time. The specimen comprised CD4+ or CD8+ T cells sorted from blood, sampled in a trial of the OX40 agonist ivuxolimab. The receptors come from an adult with an advanced solid tumor such as melanoma, head and neck, liver or kidney cancer.

The rearrangement joins TRBV6-6 to TRBJ1-3; tentative D call: TRBD1 (5 bases). Trimming took 6 bases from V and 2 from J, leaving 14 bases between them. CDR3 length equals 15 residues. CDR1 is MNHNY, CDR2 SVGAGI, per germline (reference sequence). CDR3 protein: CASSHLGVAGNTIYF. CDR3 bases: TGTGCCAGCAGCCACCTAGGGGTGGCTGGAAACACCATATATTTT.

The chain has TRBV21-1 and TRBJ2-6; the table names TRBD2, a call not compared with the DNA. TRBV21-1 is noted as a pseudogene. The CDR3 spans 16 residues. The CDR3 reads CASSLRPGSGANVLTF. The CDR3 DNA follows: TGTGCCAGCAGCCTTCGTCCGGGGTCTGGGGCCAACGTCCTGACTTTC.

The chain joins TRBV2 to TRBJ1-2, with TRBD1 identical over 10 bases. Germline values: CDR1 SNHLY, CDR2 FYNNEI. The CDR3 loop spans 14 amino acids. Germline trimming cut 7 bases from V and 2 bases from J; bases unmatched to any gene: 4. In DNA form, the CDR3 reads TGTGCCAGCACTCCGGGACAGGGGAACTATGGCTACACCTTC. Its translation is CASTPGQGNYGYTF.

The V call is TRBV7-2, the J call TRBJ2-5; D possibly corresponds to TRBD1 (5 bases). The CDR3 contains 11 residues. Germline values: CDR1 SGHTA, CDR2 FQGNSA. With 5 bases removed from V and 7 bases from J, the gap between germline ends came to 8 bases. The CDR3 bases are TGTGCCAGCAGCCAAAGGGGGACCCAGTACTTC. It specifies CASSQRGTQYF.

The CDR3 sequence is CASSEGRSINYGYTF. CDR3 DNA sequence: TGCGCCAGCAGCGAAGGCCGGAGTATTAACTATGGCTACACCTTC. V gene TRBV5-1 combines with J gene TRBJ1-2; D is ambiguous. The CDR3 is made up of 15 amino acids. V was shortened by 4 bases and J by 1 base, with 14 bases between the two germline ends. In germline, CDR1 is SGHRS, CDR2 YFSETQ.

The rearrangement uses TRBV16 and TRBJ2-3, with D uncertain. Trimming left V 4 bases short and J 0 bases short, with 14 bases between. This CDR3 is built from 16 residues. Per germline, CDR1 KGHSY and CDR2 FQNENV. DNA for the CDR3: TGTGCCAGCAGCCTCCTCGTTAGGTCTAGCACAGATACGCAGTATTTT. Its translation: CASSLLVRSSTDTQYF.

The CDR3 loop reads CASRHGTSEKLFF. In DNA, the CDR3 is TGTGCCAGCAGACACGGGACAAGTGAAAAACTGTTTTTT. The chain combines TRBV7-9 with TRBJ1-4; D is possibly TRBD1 (6 bases). V lost 6 bases to trimming and J lost 7 bases, with 12 bases between them. Looked up from germline, CDR1 is SEHNR and CDR2 is FQNEAQ (reference sequence). The length of the CDR3 is 13 residues.

This sequence joins TRBV5-1 and TRBJ2-1; D uncertain. The CDR3 spans 18 residues. Between the trimmed V and J ends, which lost 2 bases and 0 bases, there was a span of 18 bases. Germline CDR1 and CDR2: SGHRS and YFSETQ. The CDR3 protein is CASSFSASGLSSYNEQFF. The CDR3 DNA is TGCGCCAGCAGCTTCTCTGCGTCCGGATTGAGCTCCTACAATGAGCAGTTCTTC.

The V gene is TRBV7-3, the J gene TRBJ2-1; tentatively, D is TRBD1 (6 bases). Germline lookup yields CDR1 SGHTA and CDR2 FQGTGA. The CDR3 consists of 13 residues. The V end was cut by 4 bases, the J end by 6 bases, with 10 bases between. CDR3 residues: CASSSTGSNEQFF. In DNA form, the CDR3 reads TGTGCCAGCAGCTCAACAGGGTCCAATGAGCAGTTCTTC.

The V call is TRBV4-3, the J call TRBJ2-6; D is unresolved. This CDR3 spans 17 amino acids. The V end lost 1 base, the J end lost 1 base, and 11 bases lay between the germline ends. Looked up from germline, CDR1 is LGHNA and CDR2 is YSLEER. CDR3 bases: TGCGCCAGCAGCCAAGGATCTAAATTGTCTGGGGCCAACGTCCTGACTTTC. Its translation is CASSQGSKLSGANVLTF.

This rearrangement joins TRBV15 to TRBJ2-5; D might be TRBD2 (6 bases). The germline V and J ends were trimmed by 0 bases and 5 bases, with 16 bases remaining between them. The germline V gene encodes CDR1 LNHNV and CDR2 YYDKDF (reference sequence). The CDR3 has 16 amino acids. The CDR3 DNA sequence: TGTGCCACCAGCAGAGATCTTTCGGGTGGGACTGAGACCCAGTACTTC. This gives the protein CATSRDLSGGTETQYF.